Many counts were recorded for the clone carrying this TCR beta chain. The antigen is unknown. The entry originates in a study of CD8 T cells in ankylosing spondylitis. General study results and limits: From matched ankylosing spondylitis synovial fluid, disease-linked clones were reportedly recovered at significantly enriched levels.

One entry per CDR3 protein, called by TCRdb with MiXCR from the 5' RACE reads. The sample yields about 130,000 distinct CDR3 sequences, 9.3% seen once. V was pared by 6 bases and J by 3 bases, with 15 bases between. The CDR3 consists of 14 residues. Germline values: CDR1 SGHTA, CDR2 FQGTGA. The TCR originated in a male donor with ankylosing spondylitis or in good health (not recorded which). The sample was blood, either unsorted or a sorted T cell fraction (not recorded which). This rearrangement joins TRBV7-3 to TRBJ2-7; D is undetermined. The CDR3 nucleotides read TGTGCCAGCAGTCCCTCGGGTTCTCTCTACGAGCAGTACTTC. It yields the protein CASSPSGSLYEQYF.